Here is one T cell receptor beta chain with its context. Its specificity is not known. The data are from a study of cytomegalovirus exposure and HLA in healthy donors. Study overall: Among the 350 to 400 donors who were genotyped, approximately 76% fell in the genetic ancestry cluster that is associated with self-reported Caucasian donors. Study results and caveats: Data from an earlier analysis indicated that most TCR beta V segments were productive either about 87% or about 30% of the time. The study put under 200 TCR beta chains on its list as cytomegalovirus-associated.

With 4 bases clipped from V and 1 base from J, the junction kept 6 bases outside the gene matches. There are 15 residues in the CDR3. The V gene's germline CDR1 is SEHNR and CDR2 FQNEAQ (reference sequence). The PCR ran on 60 Vbeta and 13 Jbeta primers. Assay used: immunoSEQ multiplex PCR; TCRdb lists only in-frame clones, some missing. Of some 140,000 clones listed, approximately 85% were seen once; the top ten hold about 6.7%. All donors participated as healthy donors of bone marrow. The chain recombines TRBV7-9 with TRBJ2-5; 7 nucleotides agree with TRBD1. This clonotype was sampled from a woman in her 30s in good health and CMV-seropositive. Sequencing was done on a sample of PBMCs. The CDR3 DNA reads TGTGCCAGCAGCTCCTCTCGACAGGGCCAAGAGACCCAGTACTTC. It encodes CASSSSRQGQETQYF.